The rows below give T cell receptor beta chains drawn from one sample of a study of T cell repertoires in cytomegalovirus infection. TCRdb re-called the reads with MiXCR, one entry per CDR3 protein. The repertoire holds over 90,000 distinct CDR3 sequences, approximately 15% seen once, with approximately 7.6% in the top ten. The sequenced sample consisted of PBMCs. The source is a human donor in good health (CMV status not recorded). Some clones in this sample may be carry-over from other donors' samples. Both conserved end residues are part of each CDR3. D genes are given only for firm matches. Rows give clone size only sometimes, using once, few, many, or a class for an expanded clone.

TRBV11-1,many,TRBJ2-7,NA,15,TGTGCCAGCAGCCCCCTGGCTGCAGGTAACTACGAGCAGTACTTC,CASSPLAAGNYEQYF
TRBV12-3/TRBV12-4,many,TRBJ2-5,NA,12,TGTGCCAGCAGCTTAATTCGAGAGACCCAGTACTTC,CASSLIRETQYF
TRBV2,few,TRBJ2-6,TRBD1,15,TGTGCCAGCAGCGGGGACAGGTCTGGGGCCAACGTCCTGACTTTC,CASSGDRSGANVLTF
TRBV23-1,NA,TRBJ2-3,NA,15,TGCGCCAGCAGTCAGGAGGGGGCGGGGGAGGATACGCAGTATTTT,CASSQEGAGEDTQYF
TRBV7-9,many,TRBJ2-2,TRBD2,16,TGTGCCAGCAGCCGTTCTAGCGGGGCCGACACCGGGGAGCTGTTTTTT,CASSRSSGADTGELFF
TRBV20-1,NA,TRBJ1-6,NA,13,TGCAGTGCTAGGACGGGTGAGGGTTCACCCCTCCACTTT,CSARTGEGSPLHF
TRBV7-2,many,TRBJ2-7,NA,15,TGTGCCAGCAGCGCAGGGCGGCAGTGGTCCTACGAGCAGTACTTC,CASSAGRQWSYEQYF
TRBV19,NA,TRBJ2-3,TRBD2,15,TGTACCAGCGGGAAGGGACTAGCGGGCACAGATACGCAGTATTTT,CTSGKGLAGTDTQYF
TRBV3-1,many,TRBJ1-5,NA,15,TGTGCCAGCAGCCAAGATTACTCAAGCAATCAGCCCCAGCATTTT,CASSQDYSSNQPQHF
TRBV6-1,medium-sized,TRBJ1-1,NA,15,TGTGCCAGCAGTGAAGCCGGGACGGGAAACACTGAAGCTTTCTTT,CASSEAGTGNTEAFF
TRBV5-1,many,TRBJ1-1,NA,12,TGCGCCAGCAGCCGGGCCGGGACCCAAGCTTTCTTT,CASSRAGTQAFF
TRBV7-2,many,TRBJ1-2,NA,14,TGTGCCAGCAGCTTAGTTCAGGGACTATCAGACTACACCTTC,CASSLVQGLSDYTF
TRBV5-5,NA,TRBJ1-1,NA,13,TGTGCCAGCAGCTTGGGGGGGCACACTGAAGCTTTCTTT,CASSLGGHTEAFF
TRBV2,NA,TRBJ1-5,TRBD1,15,TGTGCCAGCAGTGAGCACAGGGGTAATAATCAGCCCCAGCATTTT,CASSEHRGNNQPQHF
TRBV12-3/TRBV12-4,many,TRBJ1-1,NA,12,TGTGCCAGCAGCAGGACTGTTACTGAAGCTTTCTTT,CASSRTVTEAFF
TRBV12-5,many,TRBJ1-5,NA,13,TGTGCTAGTGGTTACCTCAGCAATCAGCCCCAGCATTTT,CASGYLSNQPQHF
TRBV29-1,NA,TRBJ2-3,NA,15,TGCAGCGTTGGATTGGGTCAGGGTTCGGCAGATACGCAGTATTTT,CSVGLGQGSADTQYF
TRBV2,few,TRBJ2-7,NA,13,TGTGCCAGCAACCCAATCAACGGGATCGAGCAGTACTTC,CASNPINGIEQYF
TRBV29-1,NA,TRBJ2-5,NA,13,TGCAGCGTTGTAGAGCGGAGTCAAGAGACCCAGTACTTC,CSVVERSQETQYF
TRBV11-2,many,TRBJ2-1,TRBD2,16,TGTGCCAGCAGCGCCCCGGGACTAGTTTCCTACAATGAGCAGTTCTTC,CASSAPGLVSYNEQFF
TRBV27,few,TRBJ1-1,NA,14,TGTGCCAGCAGTTTCCGTCGAAAGGAAACTGAAGCTTTCTTT,CASSFRRKETEAFF
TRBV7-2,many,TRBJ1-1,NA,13,TGTGCCAGCAGCTCTCAGGGGAACACTGAAGCTTTCTTT,CASSSQGNTEAFF
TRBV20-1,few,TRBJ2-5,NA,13,TGCAGTGCTAGGAGGGGGGCTGAGCAGACCCAGTACTTC,CSARRGAEQTQYF
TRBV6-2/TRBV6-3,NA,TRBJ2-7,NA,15,TGTGCCAGCAGTTACACCCCGAGGGGCCCGCGGGAGCAGTACTTC,CASSYTPRGPREQYF
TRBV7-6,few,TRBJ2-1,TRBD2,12,TGTGCCAGCAGCCACTCTAGCGGGTCCATGTTCTTC,CASSHSSGSMFF
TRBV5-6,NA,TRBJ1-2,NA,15,TGTGCCAGCAGCTCGCGACGACAGTTGATCTATGGCTACACCTTC,CASSSRRQLIYGYTF
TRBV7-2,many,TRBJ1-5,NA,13,TGTGCCAGCAGCTTAAAGTTGGATCAGCCCCAGCATTTT,CASSLKLDQPQHF
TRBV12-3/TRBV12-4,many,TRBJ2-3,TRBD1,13,TGTGCCAGCAACAGGGGGTTAGCAGATACGCAGTATTTT,CASNRGLADTQYF
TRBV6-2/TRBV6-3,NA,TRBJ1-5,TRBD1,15,TGTGCCAGCAGGGGACAGGGTGTAAGCAATCAGCCCCAGCATTTT,CASRGQGVSNQPQHF
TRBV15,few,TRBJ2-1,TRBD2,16,TGTGCCACCAGCCCCAGTAGGACTAGCGGGACCCTTAAGCAGTTCTTC,CATSPSRTSGTLKQFF
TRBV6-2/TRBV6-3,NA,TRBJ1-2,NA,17,TGTGCCAGCAGGGAGAAATACCAGGGGACCCGTAACTATGGCTACACCTTC,CASREKYQGTRNYGYTF
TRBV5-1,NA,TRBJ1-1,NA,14,TGCGCCAGCAGCTTGCCGGCAGCGGGGACTGAAGCTTTCTTT,CASSLPAAGTEAFF
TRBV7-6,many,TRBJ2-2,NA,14,TGTGCCAGCAGCCAGGGGGGGAACGCCGGGGAGCTGTTTTTT,CASSQGGNAGELFF
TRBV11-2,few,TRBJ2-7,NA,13,TGTGCCAGCAGCCCGGACAGTTTGAACGAGCAGTACTTC,CASSPDSLNEQYF
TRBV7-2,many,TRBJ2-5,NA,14,TGTGCCAGCATCCCCGGGGGTTGGGAAGAGACCCAGTACTTC,CASIPGGWEETQYF
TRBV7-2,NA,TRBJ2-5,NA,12,TGTGCCAGCAGCTTAATGGTTGGGACCCAGTACTTC,CASSLMVGTQYF
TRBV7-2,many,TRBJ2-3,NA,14,TGTGCCAGCAGCTACGCGTGGACATCAGATACGCAGTATTTT,CASSYAWTSDTQYF
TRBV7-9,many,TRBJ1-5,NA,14,TGTGCCAGCAGCTCGGGGCAGGGCAATCAGCCCCAGCATTTT,CASSSGQGNQPQHF
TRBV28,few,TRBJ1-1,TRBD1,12,TGTGCCACCACGACAGGGTACACTGAAGCTTTCTTT,CATTTGYTEAFF
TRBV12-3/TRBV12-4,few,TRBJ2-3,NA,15,TGTGCCAGCAGCGGACGGCGCCTCTACACAGATACGCAGTATTTT,CASSGRRLYTDTQYF
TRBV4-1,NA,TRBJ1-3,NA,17,TGCGCCAGCAGCCAAGTCTTCGGGGCCCCACGTGAAAACACCATATATTTT,CASSQVFGAPRENTIYF
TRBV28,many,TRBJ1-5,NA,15,TGTGCCAGCAGTCCCCGTAGGGGAGGCAATCAGCCCCAGCATTTT,CASSPRRGGNQPQHF